A selection of T cell receptor beta chains follows, all from one sample in a study of T cell repertoires in ileal Crohn's disease. TCRdb keeps only in-frame clones here, not all; method: immunoSEQ multiplex PCR. The data hold about 62,000 clones, with roughly nine tenths observed a single time. Sequenced material: ileal tissue. These receptors were obtained from an adult with Crohn's disease. Both conserved end residues are part of each CDR3. Fields, in order: D gene, V gene, J gene, clone size, CDR3 DNA, CDR3 protein. A D gene is named only where the DNA matches it firmly. Clone size is given for some rows only: seen once, a few or many times, or a class if the clone is expanded.

TRBD2	TRBV7-2	TRBJ2-7	-	TGTGCCAGCAGCTTAGGGGAGGGCGGACTCCCCTACGAGCAGTACTTC	CASSLGEGGLPYEQYF
TRBD1	TRBV4-1	TRBJ1-6	-	TGCGCCAGCAGATTACAGGGGAATTCACCCCTCCACTTT	CASRLQGNSPLHF
TRBD1	TRBV2	TRBJ2-7	-	TGTGCCAGCAGCTCGGACAGGGGGCGACGGGAGCAGTACTTC	CASSSDRGRREQYF
-	TRBV11-3	TRBJ2-6	-	TGTGCCAGCAGCACGGGTAGGCCCTCTGGGGCCAACGTCCTGACTTTC	CASSTGRPSGANVLTF
TRBD1	TRBV6-5	TRBJ1-2	-	TGTGCCAGCAGGATGGGACAGGGTATGGGCTACACCTTC	CASRMGQGMGYTF
-	TRBV7-9	TRBJ1-1	-	TGTGCCAGCAGACAAATCACAGGCACTGAAGCTTTCTTT	CASRQITGTEAFF
TRBD1	TRBV4-1	TRBJ1-6	-	TGCGCCAGCAGCCTCGGACAGGGGGAGAGTTCACCCCTCCACTTT	CASSLGQGESSPLHF
-	TRBV15	TRBJ2-1	-	TGTGCCACCAGCAGAGATCCAGGGAAAGATGAGCAGTTCTTC	CATSRDPGKDEQFF
TRBD1	TRBV18	TRBJ1-6	-	TGTGCCAGCTCACCGGACAGGTCAAATTCACCCCTCCACTTT	CASSPDRSNSPLHF
-	TRBV6-5	TRBJ1-1	-	TGTGCCGTAACATCGGGGGTCACTGAAGCTTTCTTT	CAVTSGVTEAFF
TRBD1	TRBV18	TRBJ2-7	-	TGTGCCAGCTCACCAATTAAAAGGACAGGGGGAATCTACGAGCAGTACTTC	CASSPIKRTGGIYEQYF
-	TRBV28	TRBJ1-1	-	TGTGCAGCGGGCAGGGTGATCTTGAACACTGAAGCTTTCTTT	CAAGRVILNTEAFF
-	TRBV27	TRBJ2-3	few	TGTGCCAGCAGTTTATCGCGCCCAGATACGCAGTATTTT	CASSLSRPDTQYF
TRBD1	TRBV5-6	TRBJ2-2	-	TGTGCCAGCAGCGTGTTACAGGGGACCGGGGAGCTGTTTTTT	CASSVLQGTGELFF
TRBD2	TRBV19	TRBJ2-7	-	TGTGCCAGTAGTCCCTCGACAGGGTACGGTACTAGCGGGAGGTCATACCACGAGCAGTACTTC	CASSPSTGYGTSGRSYHEQYF
TRBD1	TRBV6-5	TRBJ2-2	-	TGTGCCAGCAGTTTCGGACAGGGGATTGTCGGGGAGCTGTTTTTT	CASSFGQGIVGELFF
TRBD2	TRBV4-1	TRBJ2-7	-	TGCGCCAGCAGCCAAGATCGTAGCGGGAGGGCCCTCGACGAGCAGTACTTC	CASSQDRSGRALDEQYF
-	TRBV4-3	TRBJ2-5	-	TGCGCCAGCAGCCAAGGTATTCCCGGAGGTCAAGAGACCCAGTACTTC	CASSQGIPGGQETQYF
-	TRBV7-8	TRBJ1-4	-	TGTGCCAGCAGCCTCCGGGTCGCTAATGAAAAACTGTTTTTT	CASSLRVANEKLFF
-	TRBV25-1	TRBJ2-1	-	TGTGCCAGCGACACTCAGGGTTTTGGTGAGCAGTTCTTC	CASDTQGFGEQFF
TRBD1	TRBV7-2	TRBJ1-2	-	TGTGCCAGCAGCCCAGCAGGACAGGGCTGGGGCTACACCTTC	CASSPAGQGWGYTF
-	TRBV2	TRBJ1-1	-	TGTGCCAGCAGGACCACTGGCGGGGAGGACGCTTTCTTT	CASRTTGGEDAFF
-	TRBV11-2	TRBJ1-5	-	TGTGCCAGCAGCTTACAACAGGGCGGGCAGCCCCAGCATTTT	CASSLQQGGQPQHF
-	TRBV15	TRBJ1-3	-	TGTGCCACCAGCAGAGATCCGGGGATTAGTGGAAACACCATATATTTT	CATSRDPGISGNTIYF
-	TRBV11-2	TRBJ1-2	-	TGTGCCAGCAGCTTACATGTTGGAGTCTCCTATGGCTACACCTTC	CASSLHVGVSYGYTF
TRBD1	TRBV28	TRBJ1-2	-	TGTGCCAGCTCAGGCGGGACAGCGGAGTACTATGGCTACACCTTC	CASSGGTAEYYGYTF
-	TRBV28	TRBJ1-5	-	TGTGCCAGCAGCTTTGGGAGGGGGAGAGCGGATAGCAATCAGCCCCAGCATTTT	CASSFGRGRADSNQPQHF
-	TRBV5-4	TRBJ2-2	-	TGTGCCAGCAGCAATAGGGGCACCACCGGGGAGCTGTTTTTT	CASSNRGTTGELFF
-	TRBV10-3	TRBJ1-4	-	TGTGCCATCAGGGGCGGGGGTGAAAAACTGTTTTTT	CAIRGGGEKLFF
TRBD2	TRBV7-3	TRBJ2-3	-	TGTGCCAGTTCGGGCGGGAGCCGCCCAGATACGCAGTATTTT	CASSGGSRPDTQYF
TRBD2	TRBV7-2	TRBJ2-3	-	TGTGCCAGCAGCTCCCGACTAGCGGATACGCAGTATTTT	CASSSRLADTQYF
-	TRBV7-2	TRBJ1-2	-	TGTGCCAGCAGCTTTGACACTCGCTACACCTTC	CASSFDTRYTF
-	TRBV4-2	TRBJ1-1	-	TGTGCCAGCAGCACAGGGATGAACACTGAAGCTTTCTTT	CASSTGMNTEAFF
-	TRBV7-6	TRBJ2-2	-	TGTGCCAGCACCGCTACCTTGACCGGGGAGCTGTTTTTT	CASTATLTGELFF
-	TRBV29-1	TRBJ1-4	-	TGCAGCGTGGGGGAGGGCCGAGGACTGTTTTTT	CSVGEGRGLFF
TRBD1	TRBV6-1	TRBJ1-5	-	TGTGCCAGCAGTGGGATGACAGGGCCAAATCAGCCCCAGCATTTT	CASSGMTGPNQPQHF
TRBD1	TRBV28	TRBJ1-5	-	TGTGCCAGCTATCAAACCACCTCTCGGACAGGGGGGCGTCAGCCCCAGCATTTT	CASYQTTSRTGGRQPQHF
-	TRBV5-1	TRBJ2-3	-	TGCGCCAGCAGCTTGGTGGGGAGGAGCACAGATACGCAGTATTTT	CASSLVGRSTDTQYF
-	TRBV6-1	TRBJ1-1	-	TGTGCCAGCAGGATGCGGCCCGAAGCTTTCTTT	CASRMRPEAFF
TRBD2	TRBV7-2	TRBJ2-1	-	TGTGCCAGCAGCTCGAGCGGGGCGACCTACAATGAGCAGTTCTTC	CASSSSGATYNEQFF
-	TRBV6-5	TRBJ2-7	-	TGTGCCAGCAGTTATGACCCGACAGCCTACTACGAGCAGTACTTC	CASSYDPTAYYEQYF
-	TRBV2	TRBJ1-1	-	TGTGCCAGCAGTTTTAGCTACCCCATTGAAGCTTTCTTT	CASSFSYPIEAFF
-	TRBV28	TRBJ2-1	-	TGTGCCAGCATTGAGGACTCCTACAATGAGCAGTTCTTC	CASIEDSYNEQFF
TRBD1	TRBV5-1	TRBJ1-2	-	TGCGCCAGCAGCTTGCAACCAGGGGGCTATGGCTACACCTTC	CASSLQPGGYGYTF
-	TRBV6-1	TRBJ2-7	once	TGTGCCAGCAGTGAAGGGTACAGGGCACTCTACGAGCAGTACTTC	CASSEGYRALYEQYF
-	TRBV11-2	TRBJ2-3	-	TGTGCCAGCAGCCTGGTCCTTTCGGGCACAGATACGCAGTATTTT	CASSLVLSGTDTQYF
TRBD2	TRBV7-9	TRBJ2-3	-	TGTGCCAGCAGCTCACGGGGGACTAGCGGGAGGGCCATCACAGATACGCAGTATTTT	CASSSRGTSGRAITDTQYF
TRBD1	TRBV9	TRBJ1-2	few	TGTGCCAGCAGCGTAGGTCCGGAGGGACAGGGGACGGGCAACTATGGCTACACCTTC	CASSVGPEGQGTGNYGYTF
-	TRBV11-2	TRBJ2-7	-	TGTGCCAGCAGCTTCAATAAGGGGGTCACCTACGAGCAGTACTTC	CASSFNKGVTYEQYF
TRBD1	TRBV5-1	TRBJ1-1	-	TGCGCCAGCAGCTCAGGACAGGGGACTGAAGCTTTCTTT	CASSSGQGTEAFF
-	TRBV19	TRBJ1-2	-	TGTGCCAGTAGTATGGGGGGGCTTAACTATGGCTACACCTTC	CASSMGGLNYGYTF
-	TRBV4-2	TRBJ1-3	few	TGTGCCAGCACCCAAAGTGCGATGAGCCCAGCGTGGACCATATATTTT	CASTQSAMSPAWTIYF
TRBD1	TRBV7-2	TRBJ1-2	-	TGTGCCAGCAGCTTAGGGACAGGGGCGCGGGTGGGCTACACCTTC	CASSLGTGARVGYTF
TRBD1	TRBV10-3	TRBJ1-1	-	TGTGCCATCAGTGAGAACAGGGGCGAAAGTGAAGCTTTCTTT	CAISENRGESEAFF
TRBD1	TRBV7-8	TRBJ1-2	-	TGTGCCAGCAGCGAGAGCCTAACAGGGGGGCCTCGTTATGGCTACACCTTC	CASSESLTGGPRYGYTF